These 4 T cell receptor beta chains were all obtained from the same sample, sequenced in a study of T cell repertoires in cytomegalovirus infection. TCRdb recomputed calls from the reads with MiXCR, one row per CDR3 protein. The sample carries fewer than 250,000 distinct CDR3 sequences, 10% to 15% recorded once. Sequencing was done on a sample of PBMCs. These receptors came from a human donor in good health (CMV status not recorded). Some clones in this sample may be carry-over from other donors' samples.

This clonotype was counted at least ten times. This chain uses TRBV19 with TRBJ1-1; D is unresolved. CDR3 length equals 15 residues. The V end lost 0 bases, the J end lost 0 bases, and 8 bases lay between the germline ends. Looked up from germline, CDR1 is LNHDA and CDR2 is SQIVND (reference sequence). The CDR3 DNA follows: TGTGCCAGTAGTATAGATGGAGACCTGAACACTGAAGCTTTCTTT. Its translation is CASSIDGDLNTEAFF. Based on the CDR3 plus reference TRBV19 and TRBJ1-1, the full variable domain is DGGITQSPKYLFRKEGQNVTLSCEQNLNHDAMYWYRQDPGQGLRLIYYSQIVNDFQKGDIAEGYSVSREKKESFPLTVTSAQKNPTAFYLCASSIDGDLNTEAFFGQGTRLTVV.

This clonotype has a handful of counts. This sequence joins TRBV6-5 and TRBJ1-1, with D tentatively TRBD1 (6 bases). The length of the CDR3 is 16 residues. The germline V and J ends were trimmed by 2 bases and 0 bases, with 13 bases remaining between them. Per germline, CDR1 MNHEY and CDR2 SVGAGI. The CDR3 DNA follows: TGTGCCAGCAGTTACGGGGGCCAAATGATGAACACTGAAGCTTTCTTT. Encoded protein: CASSYGGQMMNTEAFF.

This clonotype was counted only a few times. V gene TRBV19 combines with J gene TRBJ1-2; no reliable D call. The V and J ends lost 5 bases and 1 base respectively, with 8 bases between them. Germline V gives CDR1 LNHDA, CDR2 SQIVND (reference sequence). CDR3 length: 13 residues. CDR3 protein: CASSSQVNYGYTF. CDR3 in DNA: TGTGCCAGTAGTTCCCAGGTTAACTATGGCTACACCTTC.

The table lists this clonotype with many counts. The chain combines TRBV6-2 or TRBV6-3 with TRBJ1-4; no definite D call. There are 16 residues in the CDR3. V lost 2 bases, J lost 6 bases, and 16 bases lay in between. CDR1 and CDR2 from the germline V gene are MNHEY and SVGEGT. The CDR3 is CASSYPLEGSDEKLFF. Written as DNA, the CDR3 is TGTGCCAGCAGTTACCCATTGGAGGGATCGGATGAAAAACTGTTTTTT.